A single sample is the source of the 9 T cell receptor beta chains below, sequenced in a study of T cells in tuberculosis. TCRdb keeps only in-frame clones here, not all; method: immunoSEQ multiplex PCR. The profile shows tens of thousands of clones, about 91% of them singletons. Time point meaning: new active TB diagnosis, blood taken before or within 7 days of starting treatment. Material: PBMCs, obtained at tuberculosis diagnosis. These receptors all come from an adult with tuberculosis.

The CDR3 loop reads CASSLGGQNNEKLFF. In DNA, the CDR3 is TGCGCCAGCAGCTTGGGGGGACAGAATAATGAAAAACTGTTTTTT. The J gene is TRBJ1-4, the V gene TRBV5-1, with 7 bases aligning to TRBD1. Trimming cost V 0 bases and J 4 bases; bases outside gene matches: 3. The CDR3 length is 15 residues. From germline, CDR1 is SGHRS and CDR2 YFSETQ.

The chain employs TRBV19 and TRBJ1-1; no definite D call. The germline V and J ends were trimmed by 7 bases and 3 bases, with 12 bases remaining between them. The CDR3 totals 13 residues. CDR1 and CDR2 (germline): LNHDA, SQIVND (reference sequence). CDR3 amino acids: CASTPRGDTEAFF. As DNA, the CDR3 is TGTGCCAGTACCCCCCGCGGGGACACTGAAGCTTTCTTT.

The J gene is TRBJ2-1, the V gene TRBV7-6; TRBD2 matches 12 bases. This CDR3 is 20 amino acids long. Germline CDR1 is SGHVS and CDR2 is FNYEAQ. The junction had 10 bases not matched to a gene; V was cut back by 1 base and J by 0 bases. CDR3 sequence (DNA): TGTGCCAGCAGCTTAGTAATGACTAGCGGGGGACGTAGCTCCTACAATGAGCAGTTCTTC. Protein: CASSLVMTSGGRSSYNEQFF.

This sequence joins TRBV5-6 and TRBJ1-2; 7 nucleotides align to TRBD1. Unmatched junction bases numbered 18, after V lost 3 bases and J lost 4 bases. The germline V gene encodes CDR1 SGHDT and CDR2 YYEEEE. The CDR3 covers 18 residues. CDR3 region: CASSSHRGRTTDLYGYTF. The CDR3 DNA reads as TGTGCCAGCAGCTCCCACAGGGGTCGGACAACCGATCTCTATGGCTACACCTTC.

CDR3: CASSLLSGVYEQYF. In DNA form, the CDR3 reads TGTGCCAGCAGCTTATTATCAGGTGTCTACGAGCAGTACTTC. This sequence joins TRBV7-9 and TRBJ2-7, with D hard to call. The V and J ends lost 2 bases and 3 bases respectively, with 11 bases between them. The CDR3 loop spans 14 amino acids. Germline-derived CDR1 and CDR2 are SEHNR and FQNEAQ (reference sequence). Variable domain in full (rest from reference TRBV7-9 and TRBJ2-7): DTGVSQNPRHKITKRGQNVTFRCDPISEHNRLYWYRQTLGQGPEFLTYFQNEAQLEKSRLLSDRFSAERPKGSFSTLEIQRTEQGDSAMYLCASSLLSGVYEQYFGPGTRLTVT.

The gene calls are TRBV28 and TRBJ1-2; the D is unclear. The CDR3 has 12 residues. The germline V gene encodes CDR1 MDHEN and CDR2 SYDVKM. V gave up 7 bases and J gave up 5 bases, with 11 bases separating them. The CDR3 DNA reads TGTGCCAGCACGGCACAGCAATATGGCTACACCTTC. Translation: CASTAQQYGYTF.

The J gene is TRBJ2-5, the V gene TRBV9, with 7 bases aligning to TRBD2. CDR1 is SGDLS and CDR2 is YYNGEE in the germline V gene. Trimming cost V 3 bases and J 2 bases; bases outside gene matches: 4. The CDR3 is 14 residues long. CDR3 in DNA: TGTGCCAGCAGCGCTTGGGGGGGACAAGAGACCCAGTACTTC. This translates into CASSAWGGQETQYF. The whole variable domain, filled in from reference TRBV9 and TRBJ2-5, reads DSGVTQTPKHLITATGQRVTLRCSPRSGDLSVYWYQQSLDQGLQFLIQYYNGEERAKGNILERFSAQQFPDLHSELNLSSLELGDSALYFCASSAWGGQETQYFGPGTRLLVL.

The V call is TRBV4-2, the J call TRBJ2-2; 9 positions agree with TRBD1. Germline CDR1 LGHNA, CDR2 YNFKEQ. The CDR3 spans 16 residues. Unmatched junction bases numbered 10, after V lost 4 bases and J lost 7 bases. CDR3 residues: CASSPWTGARDGELFF. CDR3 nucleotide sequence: TGTGCCAGCAGCCCGTGGACAGGGGCTCGAGACGGGGAGCTGTTTTTT.

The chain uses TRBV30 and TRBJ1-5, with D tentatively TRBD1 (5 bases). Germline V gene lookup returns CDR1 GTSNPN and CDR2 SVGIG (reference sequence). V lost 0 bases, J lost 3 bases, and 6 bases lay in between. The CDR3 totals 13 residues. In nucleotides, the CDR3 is TGTGCCTGGAGTGTACAGGACAATCAGCCCCAGCATTTT. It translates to CAWSVQDNQPQHF.